The source of this T cell receptor (beta chain) is a study of T cells in Graves' hyperthyroidism and ophthalmopathy (dated by TCRdb to between 2017 and 2020). At the level of the whole study: Peripheral blood was sampled at the time of initial diagnosis, prior to any treatment. An independent validation cohort of about 20 hyperthyroidism patients and roughly 16 patients who later progressed to ophthalmopathy tested prospective prediction of ophthalmopathy. In addition, the study compared T-cell repertoires in thyroid tissue and in blood from five or six Graves' hyperthyroidism patients. Following sampling, methimazole starting at 30 mg daily was given to hyperthyroidism patients, and high-dose intravenous methylprednisolone was given to ophthalmopathy patients. According to the paper, TCR Vbeta CDR3 sequencing was carried out on 135 peripheral blood samples, which came from 40 to 45 ophthalmopathy, around 75 hyperthyroidism and roughly 17 progressor patients. To identify TCR V-J signatures that set the groups apart, the researchers used a discovery cohort of more than 95 patients, made up of 40 to 45 with Graves' ophthalmopathy and 57 with stable Graves' hyperthyroidism. The 90 to 100 discovery patients were randomly divided into training and test sets at a 7:3 ratio.

The TCR beta CDR3 regions were amplified from the RNA transcripts. For the first round of RT-PCR on the TCR CDR3, the HTBI primer set was used together with the Qiagen OneStep RT-PCR kit. The libraries were constructed in a second round of multiplex PCR and then size-selected and purified. Paired-end sequencing of the libraries was performed with 100 bp reads on an Illumina HiSeq2000. In the authors' own workflow: Raw data were processed with SOAPnuke, discarding reads with adapters, uncalled bases, mean Phred below 15, or no exact constant-primer or identifier match. COPE v1.2.5 was used to merge the high-quality paired reads, and each unique nucleotide sequence was defined as a clonotype. MiTCR v1.1 was used to align the clonotypes against IMGT TRBV, TRBD and TRBJ reference segments. Analysis was restricted to V-J combinations with a frequency above 0.0001, which covered 99% to 99.2% of repertoires. The TCS score was defined as F50 (clonal expansion) divided by E x V (chaos), with BLOSUM62-based TCRdist calculated between CDR3 peptides within each V-J. Welch's t-statistics and random forest reduced roughly 540 V-J features to roughly 13, which were used in a naive Bayes classifier (R e1071). TCRdb reworked the public reads: Q25 trimming with fastp, MiXCR clone assembly, productive beta chains retained. Identical CDR3 proteins give one entry, which carries the most common genes and DNA. The V and J calls, along with clone size, are taken from TCRdb and not from the paper's own processing. Present in this sample are hundreds of thousands of distinct CDR3 sequences, about 14% of which were seen just once. The ten largest clones capture approximately 12% of the sample.

Moderately to severely active disease, a Clinical Activity Score of at least 3, a NOSPECS grade of at least 4, and a duration under 3 months were present in ophthalmopathy patients. Exclusion was applied to patients with uncontrolled infections, other autoimmune diseases, pregnancy or lactation. Diagnoses were established on the basis of clinical symptoms, serum thyroxine and TRAb, thyroid ultrasound, and orbital computed tomography. PBMCs were isolated from 10 ml of fresh peripheral blood by Ficoll-Paque density gradient centrifugation. Total RNA was extracted using Trizol reagent, and RNA quality was assessed on an Agilent 2100 Bioanalyzer. Details on this clonotype: Its antigen remains undetermined. Nothing much larger sits one base from this clone, and base qualities are not available.

The study at large found these results: Most expanded thyroid clonotypes (frequency above 0.001) were also detected in blood, a finding suggesting that blood repertoires may reflect thyroid immune responses. In validation, progression to ophthalmopathy was predicted by the model with approximately 67% sensitivity and 72% to 85% specificity, a median of 6.5 months before onset. Ophthalmopathy was separated from stable hyperthyroidism by a 13 V-J signature model, with approximately 85% sensitivity and 81% to 83% specificity obtained in cross-validation and 80%/75% obtained in testing. No statistical method was used to fix the sample size in advance, and group allocation was not hidden from the investigators.

The germline ends are 10 bases apart after V is trimmed by 0 bases and J by 5 bases. The CDR3 holds 14 amino acids from the cysteine to the phenylalanine. Just the 42-base CDR3 DNA is kept, in frame starting at base 1. CDR1 is given as SGHRS and CDR2 as YFSETQ, both from the germline V gene. Recombination connected TRBV5-1 to TRBJ2-3; no D gene can be assigned with confidence. The source of this sequence is a woman aged 45 to 65 with Graves' ophthalmopathy. Sequencing was carried out using blood. The CDR3 protein sequence reads: CASSLGTWEDTQYF. The bases read TGCGCCAGCAGCTTGGGGACGTGGGAAGATACGCAGTATTTT.